The 6 T cell receptor beta chains below come from one sample, sequenced in a study of OX40 agonist ivuxolimab in advanced cancers. Clones were sequenced by immunoSEQ multiplex PCR, and TCRdb holds only the in-frame ones, with some missing. The table has about 37,000 clones, roughly 84% seen once. The source was CD4+ or CD8+ T cells sorted from blood, collected in a trial of the OX40 agonist ivuxolimab. The receptors stem from an adult with an advanced solid tumor such as melanoma, head and neck, liver or kidney cancer.

As to this clone: Other DNA sequences within the sample encode an identical CDR3. The genes are TRBV5-6 and TRBJ2-7; D call uncertain. Germline V lookup: CDR1 SGHDT, CDR2 YYEEEE. V lost 2 bases, J lost 2 bases, and 11 bases lay in between. The CDR3 loop spans 14 amino acids. CDR3 residues: CASSFLGRAYEQYF. CDR3 DNA sequence: TGTGCCAGCAGCTTTTTAGGCAGAGCCTACGAGCAGTACTTC.

V usage is TRBV6-6 and J usage is TRBJ1-2; D is perhaps TRBD1 (6 bases). V shed 0 bases and J shed 6 bases, with 17 bases lying between them. The CDR3 consists of 16 residues. CDR1 and CDR2 from the germline V gene are MNHNY and SVGAGI (reference sequence). CDR3 protein: CASSYSGAGEWDGYTF. The DNA for the CDR3 is TGTGCCAGCAGTTACTCGGGGGCAGGGGAGTGGGATGGCTACACCTTC.

This sequence joins TRBV7-3 and TRBJ2-3, with 12 positions matching TRBD2. Per the germline V gene, CDR1 is SGHTA and CDR2 is FQGTGA. V lost 3 bases and J lost 4; bases outside the gene matches: 2. The CDR3 contains 15 residues. In DNA form, the CDR3 reads TGTGCCAGCAGCTTGACTAGCGGGGGAGCAGATACGCAGTATTTT. This sequence encodes CASSLTSGGADTQYF.

In its sample, this clone was seen a few times. The chain links TRBV4-1 to TRBJ1-2; 7 nucleotides match TRBD1. V was clipped by 4 bases and J by 1 base; unmatched bases: 6. Germline V CDR1 and CDR2: MGHRA, YSYEKL. The CDR3 is 15 residues long. CDR3 DNA sequence: TGCGCCAGCAGCCCGGGACAGAGAGTTAACTATGGCTACACCTTC. Protein sequence: CASSPGQRVNYGYTF.

The chain employs TRBV18 and TRBJ2-5; D ambiguous. V was trimmed by 3 bases and J by 2 bases, leaving 7 bases between them. Germline V CDR1 and CDR2: KGHSH, LQKENI. This CDR3 has 13 residues. The CDR3 here is CASSPEPQETQYF. CDR3 DNA: TGTGCCAGCTCACCCGAGCCTCAAGAGACCCAGTACTTC.

CDR3: CTSSQDDSLNIQYF. The CDR3 DNA reads TGCACCAGCAGCCAAGATGATTCTTTGAACATTCAGTACTTC. This chain uses TRBV1 with TRBJ2-4. TRBV1 counts as a pseudogene. CDR3 length: 14 residues.